This passage covers 30 T cell receptor beta chains from one sample sequenced in a study of T cell responses to AZD1222 COVID-19 vaccine (dated by TCRdb to the early 2020s). The intended sense of this specimen's time point label: about 28 days (+/-7) after the second vaccine dose. Libraries were built with the immunoSEQ multiplex PCR assay. As stored in TCRdb, this immuneACCESS dataset retains in-frame rearrangements with V and J assigned. A fraction of the clones does not appear; measured against another copy, unresolved V genes explain less than half of the discrepancy, and the remainder lacks a known reason. The sample profile shows approximately 140,000 clones; about 90% of them were found once. About a tenth of the sample is in the top ten clones. Sequenced here: peripheral blood, sampled 28 days after the second AZD1222 dose. The receptors come from an adult who received the AZD1222 COVID-19 vaccine.

The chain couples TRBV19 to TRBJ1-1, with 10 bases that match TRBD1. The CDR3 is 15 residues long. V shed 6 bases and J 0 bases; nucleotides not matched to a gene: 4. CDR1 is LNHDA and CDR2 is SQIVND in the germline V gene (reference sequence). Here the CDR3 DNA reads TGTGCCAGTAGGTCGGGACAGGGGCTGAACACTGAAGCTTTCTTT. Protein sequence: CASRSGQGLNTEAFF.

The rearrangement links TRBV5-1 to TRBJ2-7; D is undetermined. Germline V gene data show CDR1 as SGHRS and CDR2 as YFSETQ. The CDR3 is made up of 14 amino acids. V lost 0 bases and J lost 3, with 10 bases in between. CDR3 protein: CASSLGERNYEQYV. CDR3 coding DNA: TGCGCCAGCAGCTTGGGTGAAAGGAACTACGAGCAGTACGTC.

V usage is TRBV12-5 and J usage is TRBJ1-5; D is uncertain. With 0 bases removed from V and 7 bases from J, the gap between germline ends came to 10 bases. The CDR3 consists of 14 residues. CDR1 is LGHNT, CDR2 FRNRAP, per germline. CDR3 in amino acids: CASGLVGSRQPQHF. The CDR3, as DNA: TGTGCTAGTGGTTTGGTAGGCAGCCGCCAGCCCCAGCATTTT. Looking up the rest from reference TRBV12-5 and TRBJ1-5 gives the full variable domain: DARVTQTPRHKVTEMGQEVTMRCQPILGHNTVFWYRQTMMQGLELLAYFRNRAPLDDSGMPKDRFSAEMPDATLATLKIQPSEPRDSAVYFCASGLVGSRQPQHFGDGTRLSIL.

The chain carries TRBV5-1 and TRBJ1-1, with no clear D. The V end lost 4 bases, the J end lost 5 bases, and 15 bases lay between the germline ends. The CDR3 runs 14 residues. CDR1 SGHRS and CDR2 YFSETQ come from the germline V gene. DNA of the CDR3: TGCGCCAGCAGCCCCCGGGTCCTGGAGACTGAAGCTTTCTTT. This codes for CASSPRVLETEAFF.

V and J are TRBV5-6 and TRBJ2-1, with D tentatively TRBD2 (6 bases). V lost 3 bases and J 4 bases, leaving 17 bases between the germline ends. The CDR3 spans 16 residues. Germline V gene lookup returns CDR1 SGHDT and CDR2 YYEEEE. CDR3 DNA: TGTGCCAGCAGCTGGGGGTACGCTAGCGAATACAATGAGCAGTTCTTC. Translated: CASSWGYASEYNEQFF.

The genes are TRBV10-3 and TRBJ1-4; 9 nucleotides line up with TRBD1. The CDR3 totals 15 residues. V was pared by 2 bases and J by 7 bases, with 5 bases of the junction left unmatched. Germline V lookup: CDR1 ENHRY, CDR2 SYGVKD. CDR3 nucleotides: TGTGCCATCAGTGAGGGGGACAGGGATGTTGAAAAACTGTTTTTT. This sequence encodes CAISEGDRDVEKLFF.

This sequence joins TRBV7-2 and TRBJ2-5; D assignment may be TRBD1 or TRBD2 (5 bases each). Germline V CDR1 and CDR2: SGHTA, FQGNSA. The CDR3 covers 13 residues. Between the trimmed V and J ends, which lost 6 bases and 5 bases, there was a span of 13 bases. DNA of the CDR3: TGTGCCAGCAGGTCGAAGGGGAGTGAGACCCAGTACTTC. It translates to CASRSKGSETQYF. The variable domain in full, completed from reference TRBV7-2 and TRBJ2-5, reads GAGVSQSPSNKVTEKGKDVELRCDPISGHTALYWYRQSLGQGLEFLIYFQGNSAPDKSGLPSDRFSAERTGGSVSTLTIQRTQQEDSAVYLCASRSKGSETQYFGPGTRLLVL.

This chain connects TRBV3-1 (or the pseudogene TRBV3-2) to TRBJ2-3; 9 bases match TRBD2. V lost 0 bases to trimming and J lost 3 bases; unmatched junction nucleotides: 10. Germline loops: CDR1 LGHDT, CDR2 YNNKEL (reference sequence). There are 18 residues in the CDR3. The CDR3 protein is CASSQDRWRGGMTDTQYF. CDR3 sequence (DNA): TGTGCCAGCAGCCAAGATCGATGGCGGGGGGGCATGACAGATACGCAGTATTTT.

This clone was seen once. The rearrangement links TRBV6-1 to TRBJ2-7, with a tentative D call TRBD1 (6 bases). CDR3 size: 15 residues. Looked up from germline, CDR1 is MNHNS and CDR2 is SASEGT. Trimming took 0 bases from V and 6 from J, leaving 15 bases between them. CDR3 sequence reads: CASSEAEQGSSEQYF. DNA of the CDR3: TGTGCCAGCAGTGAAGCGGAACAGGGCAGTTCCGAGCAGTACTTC.

This chain joins TRBV10-3 and TRBJ2-3; 13 bases agree with TRBD2. This CDR3 is built from 17 residues. The V gene end was trimmed by 4 bases and the J gene end by 1 base; junction bases not matched to a gene: 5. Germline V CDR1 and CDR2: ENHRY, SYGVKD. CDR3 region: CAISGTSGSWGTDTQYF. DNA of the CDR3: TGTGCCATCAGTGGGACTAGCGGGAGTTGGGGCACAGATACGCAGTATTTT.

This clone has a single count. The J gene is TRBJ2-1, the V gene TRBV5-5; D call uncertain. This CDR3 contains 14 residues. The ends were cut back, 0 bases at V and 1 base at J, with 5 bases in the middle. CDR1 SGHKS and CDR2 YYEKEE come from the germline V gene (reference sequence). The CDR3 protein is CASSLAKSYNEQFF. CDR3 sequence (DNA): TGTGCCAGCAGCTTGGCCAAATCCTACAATGAGCAGTTCTTC. Full variable domain (outside the CDR3, taken from reference TRBV5-5 and TRBJ2-1): DAGVTQSPTHLIKTRGQQVTLRCSPISGHKSVSWYQQVLGQGPQFIFQYYEKEERGRGNFPDRFSARQFPNYSSELNVNALLLGDSALYLCASSLAKSYNEQFFGPGTRLTVL.

Here the CDR3 reads CAISGTASEAFF. In DNA, the CDR3 is TGTGCCATCAGTGGTACAGCCTCTGAAGCTTTCTTT. The chain employs TRBV10-3 and TRBJ1-1; D call uncertain. V gave up 4 bases and J gave up 6 bases, with 9 bases separating them. Germline CDR1 and CDR2: ENHRY and SYGVKD. The CDR3 has 12 amino acids.

The V call is TRBV6-4, the J call TRBJ1-2, with D maybe TRBD1 (5 bases). Germline values: CDR1 MRHNA, CDR2 SNTAGT. The ends were cut back, 0 bases at V and 4 bases at J, with 9 bases in the middle. The CDR3 has 14 residues. The CDR3 bases are TGTGCCAGCAGTGACTCGGCCGGGGGCTATGGCTACACCTTC. This translates into CASSDSAGGYGYTF.

This clone was counted a few times. The chain recombines TRBV28 with TRBJ1-1; D gene unclear. V lost 2 bases to trimming and J lost 2 bases, with 6 bases between them. This CDR3 has 13 amino acids. Looked up from germline, CDR1 is MDHEN and CDR2 is SYDVKM. The CDR3 DNA reads as TGTGCCAGCAGTTTAAACAAAAACACTGAAGCTTTCTTT. This codes for CASSLNKNTEAFF.

The CDR3: CASSLLRGTEAFF. The CDR3 DNA reads as TGTGCCAGCAGTTTATTAAGGGGGACTGAAGCTTTCTTT. The chain recombines TRBV12-3 or TRBV12-4 with TRBJ1-1; TRBD1 might be the D (6 bases). Trimming left V 2 bases short and J 5 bases short, with 9 bases between. The CDR3 covers 13 residues.

V gene TRBV19 combines with J gene TRBJ2-2, with TRBD2 matching over 10 bases. The CDR3 contains 16 residues. After removal of 7 bases from V and 2 bases from J, the junction contained 7 bases not matched to a gene. The germline gives CDR1 LNHDA, CDR2 SQIVND (reference sequence). CDR3 sequence reads: CASMSWTSGNTGELFF. CDR3 DNA: TGTGCCAGTATGTCTTGGACTAGCGGAAACACCGGGGAGCTGTTTTTT.

The J gene is TRBJ1-2, the V gene TRBV19; TRBD1 matches 7 bases. The junction had 4 bases not matched to a gene; V was cut back by 6 bases and J by 6 bases. CDR1 and CDR2 from the germline V gene are LNHDA and SQIVND (reference sequence). The CDR3 loop spans 12 amino acids. The CDR3 region is CASSAGGDGYTF. CDR3 nucleotides: TGTGCCAGTAGCGCAGGGGGGGATGGCTACACCTTC. Supplemented by reference TRBV19 and TRBJ1-2, the full variable domain reads DGGITQSPKYLFRKEGQNVTLSCEQNLNHDAMYWYRQDPGQGLRLIYYSQIVNDFQKGDIAEGYSVSREKKESFPLTVTSAQKNPTAFYLCASSAGGDGYTFGSGTRLTVV.

The V and J genes are TRBV28 and TRBJ1-2; D gene unclear. The length of the CDR3 is 15 residues. Germline CDR1 MDHEN, CDR2 SYDVKM. The V and J ends lost 3 bases and 8 bases respectively, with 19 bases between them. DNA for the CDR3: TGTGCCAGCAGTTTGTTCCAGGAGCTCTCCTCCGGCTACACCTTC. Translating gives CASSLFQELSSGYTF.

The rearrangement links TRBV19 to TRBJ1-2; TRBD1 matches at 8 bases. Germline CDR1 LNHDA, CDR2 SQIVND (reference sequence). The CDR3 runs 14 residues. The junction had 2 bases not matched to a gene; V was cut back by 2 bases and J by 3 bases. CDR3 loop: CASSIQGADYGYTF. For the CDR3, the DNA is TGTGCCAGTAGTATACAGGGGGCTGACTATGGCTACACCTTC.

The CDR3 region has the DNA TGTGCCAGCAGCTTACTCGGGACGATCTACAATGAGCAGTTCTTC. Translating gives CASSLLGTIYNEQFF. The chain recombines TRBV5-4 with TRBJ2-1, with D possibly called TRBD1 or TRBD2 (5 bases each). CDR1 and CDR2 (germline): SGHNT, YYREEE (reference sequence). The length of the CDR3 is 15 residues. The V end lost 2 bases, the J end lost 3 bases, and 12 bases lay between the germline ends. Full variable domain (outside the CDR3, taken from reference TRBV5-4 and TRBJ2-1): ETGVTQSPTHLIKTRGQQVTLRCSSQSGHNTVSWYQQALGQGPQFIFQYYREEENGRGNFPPRFSGLQFPNYSSELNVNALELDDSALYLCASSLLGTIYNEQFFGPGTRLTVL.

This clone is a singleton in its sample. The chain uses TRBV12-3 or TRBV12-4 and TRBJ1-3; D not certain. V shed 6 bases and J shed 0 bases, with 3 bases lying between them. The CDR3 length is 12 residues. CDR3 DNA: TGTGCCAGCAGCCTCTCTGGAAACACCATATATTTT. This translates into CASSLSGNTIYF.

J is TRBJ1-3 and V is TRBV6-5; maybe TRBD1 (5 bases). CDR3 length: 14 amino acids. Germline values: CDR1 MNHEY, CDR2 SVGAGI. In nucleotides, the CDR3 is TGTGCAACAGGAAGGGTGCACTCTGGAAACACCATATATTTT. Protein: CATGRVHSGNTIYF.

The chain couples TRBV18 to TRBJ1-2, with 9 bases lining up with TRBD1. The CDR3 contains 15 residues. CDR1 and CDR2 from the germline V gene are KGHSH and LQKENI. V trimming: 3 bases; J trimming: 8 bases; junction bases outside the gene matches: 10. The CDR3 here is CASSPRSRTGEGYTF. CDR3 DNA: TGTGCCAGCTCACCCCGCTCCCGGACAGGGGAGGGCTACACCTTC.

The J gene is TRBJ1-1, the V gene TRBV28, with TRBD1 as a possible D gene (5 bases). This CDR3 spans 12 amino acids. The V end was cut by 7 bases, the J end by 3 bases, with 9 bases between. In germline, CDR1 is MDHEN, CDR2 SYDVKM. CDR3 DNA sequence: TGTGCCAGCAAGACGGGGCACACTGAAGCTTTCTTT. Protein sequence: CASKTGHTEAFF.

The chain uses TRBV9 and TRBJ1-2; D gene uncertain. The CDR3 sequence is 12 residues long. CDR1 is SGDLS and CDR2 is YYNGEE in the germline V gene. Deletions cut 4 bases from V and 8 bases from J, with 12 bases between. The CDR3 loop reads CASSPSYYGYTF. The CDR3 bases are TGTGCCAGCAGCCCCTCTTATTACGGCTACACCTTC.

The genes are TRBV19 and TRBJ1-2; possible D gene TRBD1, 6 bases. The CDR3 is 13 amino acids. Looked up from germline, CDR1 is LNHDA and CDR2 is SQIVND (reference sequence). Deletions cut 4 bases from V and 8 bases from J, with 14 bases between. CDR3 sequence: CASSTWDQGGYTF. The DNA for the CDR3 is TGTGCCAGTAGTACCTGGGACCAGGGGGGCTACACCTTC.

V is TRBV24-1 and J is TRBJ2-1; no definite D call. Germline lookup yields CDR1 KGHDR and CDR2 SFDVKD. This CDR3 is 16 amino acids long. V was shortened by 5 bases and J by 0 bases, with 13 bases between the two germline ends. The CDR3, as DNA: TGTGCCACCAGTGGTTTCAGCGAGAGCTCCTACAATGAGCAGTTCTTC. Amino acid sequence: CATSGFSESSYNEQFF.

The gene calls are TRBV11-2 and TRBJ1-3, with TRBD1 as a possible D gene (6 bases). The CDR3 totals 15 residues. In germline, CDR1 is SGHAT, CDR2 FQNNGV. Trimming left V 4 bases short and J 0 bases short, with 10 bases between. CDR3 amino acids: CASSSRGASGNTIYF. The CDR3 DNA is TGTGCCAGCAGCTCCAGGGGAGCCTCTGGAAACACCATATATTTT.

The chain recombines TRBV14 with TRBJ2-7; the match to TRBD2 covers 14 bases. V trimming: 4 bases; J trimming: 2 bases; junction bases outside the gene matches: 1. The CDR3 sequence is 15 residues long. CDR1 and CDR2 (germline): SGHDN, FVKESK. The CDR3 DNA is TGTGCCAGCAGCCCGGGACTAGCGGGAGCCTACGAGCAGTACTTC. Its translation is CASSPGLAGAYEQYF.

V is TRBV7-9 and J is TRBJ1-3; tentatively, D is TRBD1 (5 bases). CDR1 is SEHNR, CDR2 FQNEAQ, per germline (reference sequence). Trimming left V 5 bases short and J 1 base short, with 9 bases between. The CDR3 covers 14 residues. CDR3 sequence reads: CASSKAGSGNTIYF. DNA of the CDR3: TGTGCCAGCAGCAAAGCAGGGTCTGGAAACACCATATATTTT.